Described below is a single TCR beta chain sequence and its context. Antigen unknown. This sample was taken from a study of T-cell memory formation after mild COVID-19. The overall study: Largely donor-specific TCR clusters were found. Study outcomes and limitations: Pre-infection memory carried some responding clones, suggesting that cross-reactive memory joined.

5'RACE primed from the constant segment yielded TCR alpha and TCR beta cDNA libraries bearing sample barcodes and UMIs. TCRdb processed the 5' RACE reads anew with MiXCR; each CDR3 protein has one entry. This repertoire shows around 310,000 distinct CDR3 sequences, around an eighth found once; its top ten account for 21%. The germline V gene has CDR1 LGHNA and CDR2 YNFKEQ. The CDR3 is 16 residues long. V lost 1 base to trimming and J lost 2 bases, with 13 bases between them. This rearrangement joins TRBV4-2 to TRBJ2-3; D may match TRBD1 or TRBD2 (5 bases each). Sequenced input: PBMCs or a T cell subset sorted from them (not recorded which). The TCR was taken from a man between 18 and 29 years old who had mild COVID-19 (a few samples of this study predate the infection). Cell type and time point are not known. In nucleotides, the CDR3 is TGTGCCAGCAGCCAAGTAGCCGCCGGGGCCACAGATACGCAGTATTTT. As protein: CASSQVAAGATDTQYF.